Listed here are 21 T cell receptor beta chains from one sample, sequenced in a study of glioma-infiltrating T cells. The iRepertoire nested amplicon-rescue multiplex PCR amplified TCR alpha and beta CDR3s from RNA. Via MiXCR, TCRdb re-called the multiplex PCR reads, giving one row per CDR3 protein. This table has fewer than 250,000 distinct CDR3 sequences, over 25% appearing once. The material sequenced was glioma tissue, nonneoplastic brain tissue, or PBMCs (not recorded which). Receptor source: a human donor with low-grade glioma or glioblastoma, undergoing nonglioma brain surgery, or in good health (not recorded which).

For this clonotype: One base away lies a much larger clone, so this may be a sequencing read error. The chain links TRBV18 to TRBJ2-1; D perhaps matches TRBD1 (5 bases). This CDR3 contains 13 residues. The germline V gene encodes CDR1 KGHSH and CDR2 LQKENI. CDR3 nucleotide sequence: TGTGCCAGCACCTCAGGGAAAGACAATGAGAAGTTCTTC. This codes for CASTSGKDNEKFF.

The rearrangement joins TRBV4-3 to TRBJ2-1; 13 positions match TRBD2. Germline V gives CDR1 LGHNA, CDR2 YSLEER. The CDR3 is 16 amino acids. V lost 4 bases and J lost 8; bases outside the gene matches: 8. CDR3 nucleotide sequence: TGCGCCAGCAGCCGCCCCGGGACTAGCGGGACATATGAGCAGTTCTTC. Translation gives CASSRPGTSGTYEQFF.

The J gene is TRBJ2-5, the V gene TRBV3-1, with a weak D call TRBD1 (6 bases). Germline lookup yields CDR1 LGHDT and CDR2 YNNKEL (reference sequence). The CDR3 has 16 residues. The V end lost 3 bases, the J end lost 2 bases, and 16 bases lay between the germline ends. CDR3 protein: CASSHLRRTEQETQYF. CDR3 sequence (DNA): TGTGCCAGCAGCCACCTCAGAAGGACAGAACAAGAGACCCAGTACTTC.

This clonotype was counted at least ten times. The chain carries TRBV27 and TRBJ2-1; the match to TRBD2 covers 13 bases. Germline CDR1 and CDR2: MNHEY and SMNVEV (reference sequence). The V segment lost 7 bases and the J segment 6 bases; nucleotides outside the gene matches: 6. The CDR3 has 15 amino acids. The CDR3 region has the DNA TGTGCCAGCATGTGGACTAGCGGGAGAGGCAATGAGCAGTTCTTC. Residues: CASMWTSGRGNEQFF.

This clonotype was picked up a small number of times. V is TRBV10-3 and J is TRBJ2-6; D is ambiguous. V dropped 0 bases and J dropped 0 bases, with 3 bases sitting between them. The length of the CDR3 is 15 residues. CDR1 is ENHRY, CDR2 SYGVKD, per germline. CDR3 sequence: CAISESYSGANVLTF. As DNA, the CDR3 is TGTGCCATCAGTGAGTCCTACTCTGGGGCCAACGTCCTGACTTTC.

This clonotype has ten or more counts. The chain combines TRBV5-1 with TRBJ1-1; maybe TRBD1 (5 bases). V was clipped by 4 bases and J by 0 bases, with 10 bases between them. This CDR3 is built from 14 residues. From germline, CDR1 is SGHRS and CDR2 YFSETQ. The CDR3 is CASSPGGMNTEAFF. CDR3 DNA: TGCGCCAGCAGCCCGGGGGGAATGAACACTGAAGCTTTCTTT.

This chain uses TRBV6-2 or TRBV6-3 with TRBJ2-1, with 9 bases fitting TRBD2. Germline trimming cut 7 bases from V and 0 bases from J; bases unmatched to any gene: 7. The germline V gene encodes CDR1 MNHEY and CDR2 SVGEGT. The CDR3 runs 16 residues. The CDR3 loop is CASTPLAGSSYNEQFF. The CDR3 nucleotides read TGTGCCAGCACTCCCCTAGCGGGGAGCTCCTACAATGAGCAGTTCTTC.

This clonotype has just one count. A much larger clone differs from this one at a single base, so this may be a read error. This chain's CDR3 is CASSYWWLAGTNEQFF. The CDR3 bases are TGTGCCAGCAGTTACTGGTGGCTAGCGGGAACCAATGAGCAGTTCTTC. This chain joins TRBV6-5 and TRBJ2-1, with 9 positions matching TRBD2. The length of the CDR3 is 16 residues. CDR1 MNHEY and CDR2 SVGAGI come from the germline V gene. The V and J ends lost 1 base and 6 bases, in that order; junction bases with no gene match: 7.

Points on this clonotype: The conserved final phenylalanine or tryptophan is absent from the CDR3, which likely points to a read error. The rearrangement uses TRBV29-1 and TRBJ2-3, with D possibly matching TRBD2 (5 bases). The CDR3 runs 13 residues. The germline V gene has CDR1 SQVTM and CDR2 ANQGSEA. With 0 bases removed from V and 5 bases from J, the gap between germline ends came to 9 bases. In DNA form, the CDR3 reads TGCAGCGTTGAAGATAGCGCCTTAGATACGCAGTATGTT. Translated: CSVEDSALDTQYV.

This clonotype was detected many times. The chain uses TRBV7-3 and TRBJ1-2; 8 bases align to TRBD1. Germline V gene data show CDR1 as SGHTA and CDR2 as FQGTGA. The V gene end was trimmed by 0 bases and the J gene end by 6 bases; junction bases not matched to a gene: 6. The CDR3 length is 15 residues. The CDR3 coding sequence is TGTGCCAGCAGCTTAACCCGGGACAGGCCTGATGGCTACACCTTC. Translation gives CASSLTRDRPDGYTF.

The gene calls are TRBV20-1 and TRBJ2-7; 10 bases align to TRBD2. CDR3 length: 15 amino acids. J was trimmed by 3 bases and V by 1 base; bases with no gene match: 6. Germline CDR1 reads DFQATT; CDR2 reads SNEGSKA (reference sequence). CDR3 amino acids: CSARGASGSIYEQYF. CDR3 nucleotide sequence: TGCAGTGCTAGAGGGGCTAGCGGGAGTATCTACGAGCAGTACTTC.

In the case of this clonotype: Because it lacks the conserved phenylalanine or tryptophan at the end, this CDR3 is likely a read error. Because the CDR3's place on the DNA is in doubt, the DNA is left out and the CDR3 is given as listed by TCRdb. Here the CDR3 reads CASSETDGHYGYAS. The rearrangement links TRBV2 to TRBJ1-2. In germline, CDR1 is SNHLY, CDR2 FYNNEI. The CDR3 totals 14 residues, both ends included.

Many counts were recorded for this clonotype. The CDR3 DNA reads TGCAGTGCTCGGACAGGGGATGGCTACACCTTC. It codes for CSARTGDGYTF. The chain joins TRBV20-1 to TRBJ1-2, with 9 positions matching TRBD1. Germline values: CDR1 DFQATT, CDR2 SNEGSKA (reference sequence). With 5 bases clipped from V and 6 bases from J, the junction kept 1 base outside the gene matches. The CDR3 covers 11 residues.

About this clonotype: Since a much larger clone is just one base distant, this may be a read error. The CDR3 does not close with the conserved phenylalanine or tryptophan, likely indicating a read error. The rearrangement joins TRBV7-2 to TRBJ1-2; D gene ambiguous. The CDR3 covers 14 residues. Germline V gives CDR1 SGHTA, CDR2 FQGNSA. V lost 5 bases and J 8 bases, leaving 18 bases between the germline ends. DNA of the CDR3: TGTGCCAGCAGCCCGCTAATCGGGTCGGGCGGCTACACCTCC. Translating it yields CASSPLIGSGGYTS.

The CDR3 region is CASSPTGKGAYEQYF. The CDR3 nucleotides read TGTGCCAGCTCACCAACGGGAAAGGGGGCCTACGAGCAGTACTTC. The V and J genes are TRBV18 and TRBJ2-7, with a possible D match to TRBD1 (6 bases). This CDR3 comprises 15 residues. Germline V lookup: CDR1 KGHSH, CDR2 LQKENI. Between the trimmed V and J ends, which lost 2 bases and 2 bases, there was a span of 13 bases.

This clonotype was detected many times. The chain couples TRBV20-1 to TRBJ2-5; 10 nucleotides agree with TRBD2. The CDR3 is 15 residues long. V dropped 3 bases and J dropped 3; count of bases not matched to a gene: 7. CDR1 and CDR2 (germline): DFQATT, SNEGSKA (reference sequence). The CDR3 coding sequence is TGCAGTGCTAGGTCGGCTAGCGGGAGCGAAGAGACCCAGTACTTC. Its protein product is CSARSASGSEETQYF.

To note about this clonotype: This clone may be a read error of a much larger clone one base away. This chain links TRBV7-2 with TRBJ2-1; 9 nucleotides agree with TRBD1. With V trimmed by 2 bases and J by 8 bases, 7 bases remained unmatched. The V gene's germline CDR1 is SGHTA and CDR2 FQGNSA. This CDR3 region has 15 residues. The CDR3 sequence: CASSLKGQGWDEQFF. CDR3 sequence (DNA): TGTGCCAGCAGCTTAAAGGGACAGGGTTGGGATGAGCAGTTCTTC. Together with reference TRBV7-2 and TRBJ2-1, the CDR3 gives the full variable domain: GAGVSQSPSNKVTEKGKDVELRCDPISGHTALYWYRQSLGQGLEFLIYFQGNSAPDKSGLPSDRFSAERTGGSVSTLTIQRTQQEDSAVYLCASSLKGQGWDEQFFGPGTRLTVL.

This clonotype was observed many times. This chain connects TRBV6-6 to TRBJ1-5; a possible D gene is TRBD1 (5 bases). Germline loops: CDR1 MNHNY, CDR2 SVGAGI (reference sequence). This CDR3 spans 18 amino acids. V gave up 0 bases and J gave up 1 base, with 16 bases separating them. The CDR3 sequence is CASSYSRGGVESNQPQHF. Here the CDR3 DNA reads TGTGCCAGCAGTTACTCCCGCGGGGGAGTGGAGAGCAATCAGCCCCAGCATTTT.

This clonotype was detected many times. The rearrangement uses TRBV6-2 or TRBV6-3 and TRBJ2-1; TRBD1 or TRBD2 may be the D gene (5 bases each). Between the trimmed V and J ends, which lost 5 bases and 5 bases, there was a span of 19 bases. The CDR3 is 16 residues long. Germline V gives CDR1 MNHEY, CDR2 SVGEGT. This chain's CDR3 is CASSPPKGTENNEQFF. The CDR3 region has the DNA TGTGCCAGCAGTCCACCCAAGGGGACGGAAAACAATGAGCAGTTCTTC.

Concerning this clonotype itself: Being one base from a much bigger clone, this may be a read error. This chain uses TRBV7-2 with TRBJ2-7; D call uncertain. This CDR3 is built from 14 residues. V lost 7 bases to trimming and J lost 2 bases, with 15 bases between them. From germline, CDR1 is SGHTA and CDR2 FQGNSA. The CDR3 is CASIPGVLPYEQYF. CDR3 sequence (DNA): TGTGCCAGCATCCCGGGTGTACTGCCCTACGAGCAGTACTTC.

The table lists this clonotype with many counts. The chain couples TRBV2 to TRBJ2-1; 7 nucleotides line up with TRBD1. The CDR3 is made up of 13 amino acids. The germline gives CDR1 SNHLY, CDR2 FYNNEI. Trimming at V came to 6 bases and at J to 10 bases, leaving 9 bases not matched to a gene. For the CDR3, the DNA is TGTGCCAGCAGCATAACAGGGGCAGGGGAGCAGTTCTTC. It translates to CASSITGAGEQFF.